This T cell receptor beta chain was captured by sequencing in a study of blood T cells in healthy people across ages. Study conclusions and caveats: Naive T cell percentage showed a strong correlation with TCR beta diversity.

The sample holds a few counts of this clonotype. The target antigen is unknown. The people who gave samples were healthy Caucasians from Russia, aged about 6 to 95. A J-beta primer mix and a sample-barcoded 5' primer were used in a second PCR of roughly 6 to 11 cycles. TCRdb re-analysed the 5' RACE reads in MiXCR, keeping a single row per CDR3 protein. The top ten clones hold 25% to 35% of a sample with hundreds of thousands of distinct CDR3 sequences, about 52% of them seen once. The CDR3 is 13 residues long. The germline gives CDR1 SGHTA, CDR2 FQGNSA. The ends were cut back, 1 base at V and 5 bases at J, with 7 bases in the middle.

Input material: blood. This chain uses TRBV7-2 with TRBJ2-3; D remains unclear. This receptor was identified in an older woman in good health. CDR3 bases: TGTGCCAGCAGCTTAGAGTGGGGAGATACGCAGTATTTT. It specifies CASSLEWGDTQYF.